This T cell receptor (beta chain) was identified in a study of CD8 T cells in Susac syndrome. The J segment lost 9 bases and the V segment lost 5 bases, leaving 11 bases of the junction unmatched. Germline V gives CDR1 SSHAT, CDR2 FNYEAQ (reference sequence). This CDR3 is 15 amino acids long. From blood CD8+ and CD4+ T cells, TCR beta sequences were generated. The multiple sclerosis controls comprised treatment-naive patients whose relapsing-remitting disease was stable or active. When the RNA was reverse transcribed, random hexamers were used with an input of 0.5 to 1 ug. An immunoSEQ multiplex PCR amplified TCR beta CDR3 over 54 Vbeta and 13 Jbeta. Via MiXCR, TCRdb re-called the immunoSEQ multiplex PCR reads, giving one row per CDR3 protein. The table shows about 150,000 distinct CDR3 sequences, with approximately 94% occurring only once.

The specimen sequenced was CD8+ T cells from PBMCs. This receptor was taken from a human donor with multiple sclerosis. The chain uses TRBV7-7 and TRBJ2-1, with 9 bases that match TRBD2. The CDR3 spells CASSAVRGGGGEQFF. DNA for the CDR3: TGTGCCAGCAGCGCGGTGCGGGGGGGCGGCGGTGAGCAGTTCTTC. Supplemented by reference TRBV7-7 and TRBJ2-1, the full variable domain reads GAGVSQSPRYKVTKRGQDVTLRCDPISSHATLYWYQQALGQGPEFLTYFNYEAQPDKSGLPSDRFSAERPEGSISTLTIQRTEQRDSAMYRCASSAVRGGGGEQFFGPGTRLTVL.